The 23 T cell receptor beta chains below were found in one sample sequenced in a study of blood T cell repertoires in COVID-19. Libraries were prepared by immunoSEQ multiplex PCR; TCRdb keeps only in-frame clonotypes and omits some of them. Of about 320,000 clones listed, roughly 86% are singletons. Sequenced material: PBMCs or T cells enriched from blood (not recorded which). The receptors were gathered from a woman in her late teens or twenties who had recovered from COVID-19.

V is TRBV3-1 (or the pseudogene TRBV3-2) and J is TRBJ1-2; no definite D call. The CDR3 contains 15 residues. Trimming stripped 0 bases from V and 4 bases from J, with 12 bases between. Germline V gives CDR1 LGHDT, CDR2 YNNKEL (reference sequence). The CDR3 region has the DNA TGTGCCAGCAGCCAAGATCGGGGTCTCGCCTATGGCTACACCTTC. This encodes CASSQDRGLAYGYTF.

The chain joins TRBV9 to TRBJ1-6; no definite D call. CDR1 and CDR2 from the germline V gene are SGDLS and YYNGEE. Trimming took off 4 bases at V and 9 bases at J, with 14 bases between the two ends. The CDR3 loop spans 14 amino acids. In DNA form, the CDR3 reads TGTGCCAGCAGCTTCGGGGTTACGGGTTCACCCCTCCACTTT. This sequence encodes CASSFGVTGSPLHF.

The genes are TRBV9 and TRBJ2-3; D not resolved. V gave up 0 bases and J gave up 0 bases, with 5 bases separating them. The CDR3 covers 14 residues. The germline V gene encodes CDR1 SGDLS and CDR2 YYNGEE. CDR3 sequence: CASSVGTSTDTQYF. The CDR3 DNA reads TGTGCCAGCAGCGTAGGAACTAGCACAGATACGCAGTATTTT.

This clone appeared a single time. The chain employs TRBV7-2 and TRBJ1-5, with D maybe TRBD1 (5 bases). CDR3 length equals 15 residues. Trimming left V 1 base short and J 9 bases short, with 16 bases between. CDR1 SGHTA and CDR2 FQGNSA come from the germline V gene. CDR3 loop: CASSLVIGAGGPQHF. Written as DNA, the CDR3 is TGTGCCAGCAGCTTAGTAATCGGGGCCGGGGGGCCCCAGCATTTT.

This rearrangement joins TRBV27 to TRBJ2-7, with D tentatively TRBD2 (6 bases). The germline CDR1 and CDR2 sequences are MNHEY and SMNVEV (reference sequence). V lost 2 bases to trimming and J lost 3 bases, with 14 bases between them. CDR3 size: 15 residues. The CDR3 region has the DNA TGTGCCAGCAGTTTAGGGGGGTACCGATTCTACGAGCAGTACTTC. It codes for CASSLGGYRFYEQYF.

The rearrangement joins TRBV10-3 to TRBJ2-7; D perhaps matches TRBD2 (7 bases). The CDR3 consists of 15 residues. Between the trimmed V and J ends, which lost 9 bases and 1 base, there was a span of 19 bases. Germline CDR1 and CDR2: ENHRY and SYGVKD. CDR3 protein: CAIGGGLVVSYEQYF. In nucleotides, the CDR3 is TGTGCCATAGGGGGAGGACTAGTAGTGTCCTACGAGCAGTACTTC.

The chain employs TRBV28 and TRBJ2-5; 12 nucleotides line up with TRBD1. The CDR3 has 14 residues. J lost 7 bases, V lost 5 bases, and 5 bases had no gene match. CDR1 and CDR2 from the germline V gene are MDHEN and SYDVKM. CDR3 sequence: CASSRGQGAGTQYF. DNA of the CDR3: TGTGCCAGCAGTAGGGGACAGGGGGCTGGGACCCAGTACTTC.

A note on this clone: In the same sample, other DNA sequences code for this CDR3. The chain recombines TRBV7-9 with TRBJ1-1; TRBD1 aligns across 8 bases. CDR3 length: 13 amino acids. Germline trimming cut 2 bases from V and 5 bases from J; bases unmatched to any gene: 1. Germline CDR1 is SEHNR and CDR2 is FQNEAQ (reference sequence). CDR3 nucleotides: TGTGCCAGCAGCTTATACAGGGGGACTGAAGCTTTCTTT. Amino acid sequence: CASSLYRGTEAFF.

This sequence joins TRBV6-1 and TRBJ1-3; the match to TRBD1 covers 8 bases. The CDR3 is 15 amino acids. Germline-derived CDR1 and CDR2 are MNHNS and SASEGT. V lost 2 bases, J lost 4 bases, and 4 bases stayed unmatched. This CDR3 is CASSESTGAGNTIYF. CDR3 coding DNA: TGTGCCAGCAGTGAATCGACAGGGGCGGGAAACACCATATATTTT.

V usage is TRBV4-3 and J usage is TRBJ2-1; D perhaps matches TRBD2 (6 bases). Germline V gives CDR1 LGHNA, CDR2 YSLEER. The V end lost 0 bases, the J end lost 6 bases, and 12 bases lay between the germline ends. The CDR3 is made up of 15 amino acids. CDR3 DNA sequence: TGCGCCAGCAGCCAAGATGGACGGGAGTCCAATGAGCAGTTCTTC. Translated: CASSQDGRESNEQFF.

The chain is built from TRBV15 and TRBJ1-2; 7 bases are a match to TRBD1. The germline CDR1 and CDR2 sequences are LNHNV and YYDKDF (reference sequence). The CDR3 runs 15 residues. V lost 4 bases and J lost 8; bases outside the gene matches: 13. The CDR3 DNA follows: TGTGCCACCAGCATTGACAGGGTACTATCGAGGGGCTACACCTTC. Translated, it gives CATSIDRVLSRGYTF.

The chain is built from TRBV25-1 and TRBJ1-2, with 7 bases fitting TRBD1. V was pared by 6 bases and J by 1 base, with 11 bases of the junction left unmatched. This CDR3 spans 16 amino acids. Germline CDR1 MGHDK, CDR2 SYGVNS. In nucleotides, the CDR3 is TGTGCCAGCAGCGCCAGGGGGAGAAACTATAACTATGGCTACACCTTC. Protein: CASSARGRNYNYGYTF.

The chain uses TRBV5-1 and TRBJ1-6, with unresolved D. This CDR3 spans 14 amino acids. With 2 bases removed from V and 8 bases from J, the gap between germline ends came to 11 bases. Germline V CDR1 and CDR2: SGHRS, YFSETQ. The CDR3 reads CASSFTGSDSPLHF. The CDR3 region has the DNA TGCGCCAGCAGCTTCACGGGGTCGGATTCACCCCTCCACTTT.

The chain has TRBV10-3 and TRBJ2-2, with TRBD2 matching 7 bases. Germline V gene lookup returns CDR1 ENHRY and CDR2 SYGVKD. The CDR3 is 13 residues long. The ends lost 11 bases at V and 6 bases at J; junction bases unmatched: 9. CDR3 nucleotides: TGTGCCGCCCGGGGTGCGGGAGCCGGGGAGCTGTTTTTT. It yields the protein CAARGAGAGELFF.

CDR3 in amino acids: CASTPGDRVGKTQYF. Written as DNA, the CDR3 is TGTGCCAGCACCCCTGGGGACAGGGTGGGAAAGACCCAGTACTTC. The chain links TRBV5-6 to TRBJ2-5; 9 bases are shared with TRBD1. Trimming at V came to 6 bases and at J to 6 bases, leaving 12 bases not matched to a gene. Looked up from germline, CDR1 is SGHDT and CDR2 is YYEEEE. The CDR3 is 15 residues long. The variable domain in full, completed from reference TRBV5-6 and TRBJ2-5, reads DAGVTQSPTHLIKTRGQQVTLRCSPKSGHDTVSWYQQALGQGPQFIFQYYEEEERQRGNFPDRFSGHQFPNYSSELNVNALLLGDSALYLCASTPGDRVGKTQYFGPGTRLLVL.

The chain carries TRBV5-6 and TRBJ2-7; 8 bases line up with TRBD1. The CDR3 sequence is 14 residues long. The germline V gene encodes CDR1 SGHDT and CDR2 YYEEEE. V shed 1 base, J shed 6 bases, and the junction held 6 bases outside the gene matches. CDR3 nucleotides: TGTGCCAGCAGCTTGCTAGGACAGGGTCCCGAGCAGTACTTC. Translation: CASSLLGQGPEQYF.

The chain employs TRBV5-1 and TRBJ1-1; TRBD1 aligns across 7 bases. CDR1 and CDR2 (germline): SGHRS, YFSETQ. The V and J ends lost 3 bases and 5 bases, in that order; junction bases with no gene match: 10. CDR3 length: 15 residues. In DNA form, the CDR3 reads TGCGCCAGCAGCTGGGACAGACGGGTTATTACTGAAGCTTTCTTT. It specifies CASSWDRRVITEAFF.

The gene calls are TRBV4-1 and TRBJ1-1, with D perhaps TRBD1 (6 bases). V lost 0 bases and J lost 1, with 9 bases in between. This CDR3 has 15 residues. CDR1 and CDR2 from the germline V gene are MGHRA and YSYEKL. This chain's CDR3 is CASSQDLTGNTEAFF. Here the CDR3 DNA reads TGCGCCAGCAGCCAAGATCTGACAGGGAACACTGAAGCTTTCTTT.

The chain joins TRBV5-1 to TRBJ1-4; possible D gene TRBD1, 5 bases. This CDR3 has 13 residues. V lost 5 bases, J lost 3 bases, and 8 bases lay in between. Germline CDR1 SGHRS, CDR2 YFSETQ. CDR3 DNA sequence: TGCGCCAGCAGAGGGGCTCCTAATGAAAAACTGTTTTTT. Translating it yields CASRGAPNEKLFF.

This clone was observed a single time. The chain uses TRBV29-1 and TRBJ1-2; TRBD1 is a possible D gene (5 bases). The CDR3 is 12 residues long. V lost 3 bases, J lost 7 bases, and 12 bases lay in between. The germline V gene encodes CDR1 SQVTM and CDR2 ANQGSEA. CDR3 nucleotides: TGCAGCGTTGACAGGGAAGCGAGTGGCTACACCTTC. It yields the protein CSVDREASGYTF.

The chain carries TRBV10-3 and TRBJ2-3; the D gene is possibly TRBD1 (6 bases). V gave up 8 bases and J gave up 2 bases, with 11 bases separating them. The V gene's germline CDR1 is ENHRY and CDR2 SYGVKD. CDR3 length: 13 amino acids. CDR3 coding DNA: TGTGCCATCGGGGGCGGCCCCACAGATACGCAGTATTTT. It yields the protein CAIGGGPTDTQYF.

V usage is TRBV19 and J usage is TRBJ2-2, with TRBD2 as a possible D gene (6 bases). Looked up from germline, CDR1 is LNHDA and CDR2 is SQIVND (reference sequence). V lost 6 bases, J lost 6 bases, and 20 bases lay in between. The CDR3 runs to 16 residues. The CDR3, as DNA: TGTGCCAGTAGGAGGACCACAGGAGGGTCTCCCGGGGAGCTGTTTTTT. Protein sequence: CASRRTTGGSPGELFF.

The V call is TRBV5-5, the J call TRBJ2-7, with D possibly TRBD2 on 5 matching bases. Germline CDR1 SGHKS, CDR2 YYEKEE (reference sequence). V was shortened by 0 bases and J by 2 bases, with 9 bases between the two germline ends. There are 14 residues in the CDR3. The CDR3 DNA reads TGTGCCAGCAGCTTGGATCGGGGTCCCTACGAGCAGTACTTC. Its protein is CASSLDRGPYEQYF.